The sequence of this T cell receptor beta chain was determined in a study of monozygotic twins with inflammatory bowel disease. Study observations and caveats: Repertoire similarity did not differ between concordant and discordant twins, possibly owing to limited power. It was in IBD patients that TCRbeta diversity (inverse Simpson) was lower than in healthy co-twins.

This CDR3 region has 14 residues. Germline CDR1 reads SGHNT; CDR2 reads YYREEE (reference sequence). As concerns this clonotype: What it binds is not known.

Eight separate reactions per sample yielded the cDNA. Template switching appended UMIs that held a 6-nucleotide sample barcode. From its re-call of the 5' RACE reads, TCRdb lists each CDR3 protein once, without DNA. Its listing shows approximately 330,000 distinct CDR3 sequences. The receptor was isolated from a human donor with ulcerative colitis or Crohn's disease, or a healthy co-twin of an affected twin (not recorded which). This rearrangement joins TRBV5-4 to TRBJ1-2; TCRdb designates TRBD1, a call that cannot be tested without DNA. Sequencing was done on a sample of blood. CDR3 amino acids: CASSLATQAVSYTF.